This entry concerns a single T cell receptor beta chain. Its specificity is unknown. This entry comes from a study of T cells after posttransplantation cyclophosphamide. Sequenced by immunoSEQ multiplex PCR; TCRdb stores in-frame clones only, minus some. The sample lists roughly 32,000 clones; around nine tenths were seen once. Cells defined as naive were viable CD3+CD4+ or CD3+CD8+ and CCR7+CD45RA+CD45RO-CD95-CD27+CD28+. This related bone marrow graft donor gave peripheral blood on the day of marrow donation. This CDR3 region has 14 residues. Trimming stripped 4 bases from V and 0 bases from J, with 7 bases between. The germline V gene encodes CDR1 SNHLY and CDR2 FYNNEI. Study-wide results and limits: Donor CD8+ memory clones often dominated recipient blood repertoires at later times. Recipient CMV seropositivity and CMV reactivation strongly tracked TRB clonality.

V is TRBV2 and J is TRBJ1-3; perhaps TRBD1 as D (5 bases). This clonotype was obtained from a woman aged 55-70 years in good health, CMV-negative, and a related stem cell transplant donor. The sequenced sample consisted of naive CD4+ T cells sorted from PBMCs. The CDR3 DNA is TGTGCCAGCAGTGTACAGGACTCTGGAAACACCATATATTTT. This translates into CASSVQDSGNTIYF.